This TCR beta chain was found in a study of control samples from healthy donors and cancer patients. TCRdb keeps only in-frame clones here, not all; method: immunoSEQ multiplex PCR. This table holds about 180,000 clones, 75% to 95% found once. The source is a woman aged 40 to 50 in good health. Sequenced sample: blood.

CDR3 nucleotides: TGTGCCAGCAGTTACTCAGGGTCCAGGGATACGCAGTATTTT. This gives the protein CASSYSGSRDTQYF. V is TRBV6-5 and J is TRBJ2-3; D is unresolved. The CDR3 is made up of 14 amino acids. Per the germline V gene, CDR1 is MNHEY and CDR2 is SVGAGI. Trimming removed 0 bases at V and 6 bases at J, with 10 bases between.